The clone carrying this TCR beta chain was seen only a few times. Trimming left V 4 bases short and J 4 bases short, with 23 bases between. The CDR3 contains 17 residues. From germline, CDR1 is MNHNY and CDR2 SVGAGI (reference sequence). This sample stems from a study of type 1 regulatory T cells. TCRdb re-called the reads through MiXCR, storing one row per CDR3 protein. The sample consists of some 89,000 distinct CDR3 sequences, around a third of them appearing once. The V gene is TRBV6-6, the J gene TRBJ2-7, with a weak D call TRBD1 (8 bases). Sequenced input: CD4+ T cells, either the whole sample or a sorted fraction (not recorded which). The clonotype originates from a human donor in good health. CDR3 residues: CASSSSTGGGLRYEQYF. The CDR3 bases are TGTGCCAGCAGTTCCTCCACAGGGGGAGGGTTGAGGTACGAGCAGTACTTC.